This TCR beta chain is drawn from a study of blood T cell repertoires in COVID-19. Study-wide context: The United States, Italy and Spain supplied acute and convalescent COVID-19 samples.

As processed by the authors: By means of reference gene primer amplification, nucleated cell counts were estimated. Sequencing was performed with immunoSEQ multiplex PCR; in TCRdb, only in-frame clones are kept and a portion is missing. For V, J and clone size, that table is used; D and trimming come from the DNA. Among fewer than 200,000 clones listed, more than 80% were seen once. V lost 3 bases to trimming and J lost 2 bases, with 10 bases between them. The CDR3 runs to 14 residues. Germline V CDR1 and CDR2: MNHNY, SVGAGI (reference sequence). Enrollment of patients from Seattle took place during active infection, with longitudinal follow-up.

The sequence came from a woman aged 80 or over with COVID-19, enrolled during active disease. The source material was peripheral blood. The chain has TRBV6-6 and TRBJ1-1; TRBD1 is a possible D gene (5 bases). This CDR3 reads CASSYPGVNTEAFF. CDR3 coding DNA: TGTGCCAGCAGTTATCCGGGGGTAAACACTGAAGCTTTCTTT.